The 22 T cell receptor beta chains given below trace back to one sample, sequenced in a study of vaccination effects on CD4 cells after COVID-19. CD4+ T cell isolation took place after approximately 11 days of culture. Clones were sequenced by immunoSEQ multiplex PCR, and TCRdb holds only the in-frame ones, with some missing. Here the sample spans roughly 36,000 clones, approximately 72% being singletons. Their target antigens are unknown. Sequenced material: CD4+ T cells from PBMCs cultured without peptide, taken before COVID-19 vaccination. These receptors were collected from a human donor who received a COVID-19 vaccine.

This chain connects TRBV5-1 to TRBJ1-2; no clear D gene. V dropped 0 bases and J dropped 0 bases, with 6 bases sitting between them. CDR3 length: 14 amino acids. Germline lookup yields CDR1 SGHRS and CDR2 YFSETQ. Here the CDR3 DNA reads TGCGCCAGCAGCTTGGTATCTGCTAACTATGGCTACACCTTC. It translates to CASSLVSANYGYTF.

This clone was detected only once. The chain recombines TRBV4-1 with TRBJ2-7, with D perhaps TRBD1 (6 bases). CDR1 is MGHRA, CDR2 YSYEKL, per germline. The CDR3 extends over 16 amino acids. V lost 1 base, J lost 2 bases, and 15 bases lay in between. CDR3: CASSQAPRGSTYEQYF. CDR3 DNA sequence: TGCGCCAGCAGCCAAGCCCCGAGGGGGTCCACCTACGAGCAGTACTTC.

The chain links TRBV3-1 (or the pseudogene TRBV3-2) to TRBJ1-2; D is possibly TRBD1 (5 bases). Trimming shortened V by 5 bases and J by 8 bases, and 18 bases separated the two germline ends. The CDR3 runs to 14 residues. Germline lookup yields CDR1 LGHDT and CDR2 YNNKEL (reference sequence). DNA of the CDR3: TGTGCCAGCAGCTCGAACAGCGGGACCTCGGGCTACACCTTC. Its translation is CASSSNSGTSGYTF.

This CDR3 is CASSRGQFTEAFF. The CDR3 nucleotides are TGTGCCAGCAGCCGCGGACAGTTCACTGAAGCTTTCTTT. The rearrangement links TRBV11-2 to TRBJ1-1; tentatively, D is TRBD1 (6 bases). From germline, CDR1 is SGHAT and CDR2 FQNNGV. V was pared by 5 bases and J by 4 bases, with 11 bases between. The CDR3 sequence is 13 residues long.

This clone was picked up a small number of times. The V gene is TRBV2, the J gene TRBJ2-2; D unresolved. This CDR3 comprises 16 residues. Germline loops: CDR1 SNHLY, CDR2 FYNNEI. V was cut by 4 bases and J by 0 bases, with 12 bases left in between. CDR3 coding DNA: TGTGCCAGCAGTGCGAGTATGCCCCCGAACACCGGGGAGCTGTTTTTT. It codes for CASSASMPPNTGELFF.

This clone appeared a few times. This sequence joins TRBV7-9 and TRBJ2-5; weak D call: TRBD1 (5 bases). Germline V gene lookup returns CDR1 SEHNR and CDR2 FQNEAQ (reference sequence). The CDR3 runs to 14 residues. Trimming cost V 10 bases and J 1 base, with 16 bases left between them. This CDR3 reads CATKGVSFQETQYF. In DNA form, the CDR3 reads TGTGCCACCAAAGGGGTCTCCTTCCAAGAGACCCAGTACTTC.

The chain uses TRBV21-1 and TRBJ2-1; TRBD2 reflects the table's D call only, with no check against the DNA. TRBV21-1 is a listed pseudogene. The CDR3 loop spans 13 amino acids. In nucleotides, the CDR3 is TGTGCCAGCAGCAAGTTCACGGGAGATGAGCAGTTCTTC. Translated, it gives CASSKFTGDEQFF.

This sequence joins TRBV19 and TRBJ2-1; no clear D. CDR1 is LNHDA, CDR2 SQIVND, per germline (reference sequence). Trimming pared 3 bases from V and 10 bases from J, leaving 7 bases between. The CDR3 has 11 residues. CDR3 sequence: CASSIAEEQFF. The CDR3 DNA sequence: TGTGCCAGTAGTATTGCAGAAGAGCAGTTCTTC.

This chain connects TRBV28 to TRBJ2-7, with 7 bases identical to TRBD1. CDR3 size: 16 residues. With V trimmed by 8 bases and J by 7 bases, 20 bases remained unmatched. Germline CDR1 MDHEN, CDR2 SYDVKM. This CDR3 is CASYPGTVPLRGEQYF. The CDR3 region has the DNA TGTGCCAGCTACCCTGGGACAGTCCCCCTCAGGGGTGAGCAGTACTTC.

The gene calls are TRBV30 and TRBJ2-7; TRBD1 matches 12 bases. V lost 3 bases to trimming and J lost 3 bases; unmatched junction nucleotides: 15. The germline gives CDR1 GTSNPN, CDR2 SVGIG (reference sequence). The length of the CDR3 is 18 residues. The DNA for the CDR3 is TGTGCCTGGAGGGGGACAGGGGGCCTGTCTCCCCCGTTCTACGAGCAGTACTTC. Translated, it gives CAWRGTGGLSPPFYEQYF.

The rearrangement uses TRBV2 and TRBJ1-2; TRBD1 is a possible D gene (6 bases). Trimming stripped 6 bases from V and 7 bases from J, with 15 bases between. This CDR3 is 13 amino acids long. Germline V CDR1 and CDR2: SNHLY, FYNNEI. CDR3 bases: TGTGCCAGCAGGGTTGGGGGCAAAGGTGGCTACACCTTC. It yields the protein CASRVGGKGGYTF.

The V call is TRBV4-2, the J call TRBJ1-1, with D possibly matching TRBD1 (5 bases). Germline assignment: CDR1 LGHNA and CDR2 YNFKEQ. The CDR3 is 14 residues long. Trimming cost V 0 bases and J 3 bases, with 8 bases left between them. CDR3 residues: CASSQDLRDTEAFF. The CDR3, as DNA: TGTGCCAGCAGCCAAGATCTCAGGGACACTGAAGCTTTCTTT.

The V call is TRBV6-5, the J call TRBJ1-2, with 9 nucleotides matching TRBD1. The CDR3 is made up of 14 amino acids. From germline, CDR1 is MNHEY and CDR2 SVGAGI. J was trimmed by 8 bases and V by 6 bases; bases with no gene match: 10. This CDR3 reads CASRLLQGADGYTF. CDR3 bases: TGTGCCAGCAGGTTATTACAGGGGGCGGACGGCTACACCTTC.

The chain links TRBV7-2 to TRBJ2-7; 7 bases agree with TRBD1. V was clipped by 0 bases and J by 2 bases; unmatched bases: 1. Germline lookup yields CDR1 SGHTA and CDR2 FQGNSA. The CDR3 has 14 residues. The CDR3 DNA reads TGTGCCAGCAGCTTAGCTGGGACAGCCTACGAGCAGTACTTC. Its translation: CASSLAGTAYEQYF.

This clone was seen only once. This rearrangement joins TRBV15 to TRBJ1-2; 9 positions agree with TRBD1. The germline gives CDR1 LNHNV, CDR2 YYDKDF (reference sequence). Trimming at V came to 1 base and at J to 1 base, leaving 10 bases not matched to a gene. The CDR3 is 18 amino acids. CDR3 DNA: TGTGCCACCAGCAGAGGGAAGGGGACAGGGATTAATAACTATGGCTACACCTTC. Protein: CATSRGKGTGINNYGYTF.

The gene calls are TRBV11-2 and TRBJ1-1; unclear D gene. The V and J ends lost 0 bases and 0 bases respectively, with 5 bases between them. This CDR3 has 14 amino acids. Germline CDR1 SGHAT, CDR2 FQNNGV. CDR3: CASSLDAVNTEAFF. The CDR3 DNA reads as TGTGCCAGCAGCTTAGATGCTGTGAACACTGAAGCTTTCTTT.

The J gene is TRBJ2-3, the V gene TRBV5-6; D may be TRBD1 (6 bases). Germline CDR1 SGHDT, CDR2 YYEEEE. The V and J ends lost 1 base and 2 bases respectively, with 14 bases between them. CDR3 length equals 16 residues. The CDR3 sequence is CASSLSVNRDTDTQYF. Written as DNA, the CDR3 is TGTGCCAGCAGCTTGTCGGTTAACAGGGACACAGATACGCAGTATTTT.

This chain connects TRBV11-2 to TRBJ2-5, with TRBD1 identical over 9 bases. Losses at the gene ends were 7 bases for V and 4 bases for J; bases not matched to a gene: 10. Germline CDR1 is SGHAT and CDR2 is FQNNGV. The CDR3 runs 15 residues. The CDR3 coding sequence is TGTGCCAGCACCCGGACAGGGGCCCACGGAGAGACCCAGTACTTC. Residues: CASTRTGAHGETQYF.

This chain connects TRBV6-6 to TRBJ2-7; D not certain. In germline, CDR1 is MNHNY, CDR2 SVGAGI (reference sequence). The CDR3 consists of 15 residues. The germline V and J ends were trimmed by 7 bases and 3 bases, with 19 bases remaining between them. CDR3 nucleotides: TGTGCCAGCATCGGTACCGGGCCAGATCGCTACGAGCAGTACTTC. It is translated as CASIGTGPDRYEQYF.

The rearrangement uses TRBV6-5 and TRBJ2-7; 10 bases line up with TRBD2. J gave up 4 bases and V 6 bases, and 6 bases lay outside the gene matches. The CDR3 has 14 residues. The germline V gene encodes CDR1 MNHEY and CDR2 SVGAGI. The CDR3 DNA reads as TGTGCCAGCAGATTAGCGGGAGGAGGATACGAGCAGTACTTC. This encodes CASRLAGGGYEQYF.

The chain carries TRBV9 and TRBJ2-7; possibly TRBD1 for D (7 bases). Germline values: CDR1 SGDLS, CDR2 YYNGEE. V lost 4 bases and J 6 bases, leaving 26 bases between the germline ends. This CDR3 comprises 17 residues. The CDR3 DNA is TGTGCCAGCAGCCCCCTCCCTTATGGAGGGGGCCGTGGCGAGCAGTACTTC. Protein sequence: CASSPLPYGGGRGEQYF.

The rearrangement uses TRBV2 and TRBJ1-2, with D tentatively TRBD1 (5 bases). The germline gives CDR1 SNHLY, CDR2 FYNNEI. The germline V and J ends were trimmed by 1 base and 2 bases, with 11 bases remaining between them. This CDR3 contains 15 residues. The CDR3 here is CASSEVQGWNYGYTF. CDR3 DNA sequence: TGTGCCAGCAGTGAAGTCCAGGGATGGAACTATGGCTACACCTTC.